The subject of this entry is one T cell receptor (beta chain). These data are taken from a study of CD8+ T cells in alopecia areata. Study details: Dosing spanned 6 to 18 months on tofacitinib, then 6 months off drug.

TCR sequencing used cDNA made by reverse transcription of extracted RNA. Profiling relied on immunoSEQ multiplex PCR, and the TCRdb table lists in-frame clones only, not all of them. Altogether 90,000 to 120,000 clones are present, roughly 84% being singletons, with the ten largest covering over 20%. Treatment reported: oral pan-JAK inhibitor, 5-10 mg twice daily. Trimming took off 4 bases at V and 1 base at J, with 8 bases between the two ends. The CDR3 runs to 13 residues. Germline V gives CDR1 GTSNPN, CDR2 SVGIG (reference sequence). This sequence was found in a human donor with alopecia areata. Specimen: CD8+ T cells sorted from blood, collected at week 24, from a patient treated with tofacitinib. The J gene is TRBJ2-1, the V gene TRBV30, with unresolved D. The CDR3 here is CAWTTVSYNEQFF. The CDR3, as DNA: TGTGCCTGGACGACGGTTTCCTACAATGAGCAGTTCTTC.